This record covers a single TCR beta chain. Its specificity is not known. The data were obtained in a study of PD-1 blockade in classical Hodgkin lymphoma. Notes on the study in general: Newly diagnosed patients had baseline TCR diversity that was reportedly lower than that of healthy donors. CD4+ but not CD8+ TCR diversity rose significantly by C4D1.

The ends were cut back, 6 bases at V and 3 bases at J, with 17 bases in the middle. There are 15 residues in the CDR3. Germline-derived CDR1 and CDR2 are MNHNS and SASEGT. The time point is: cycle 4 day 1 (C4D1), after more than 5 weeks of nivolumab. No patient escaped relapse after autologous stem cell transplantation, and brentuximab vedotin exposure varied. CD4+ T cells were purified from thawed PBMCs by negative selection. Best responses fell into complete response, partial response or progressive disease. Clones were read by immunoSEQ multiplex PCR, and TCRdb kept only the in-frame ones, dropping some. The data show 30,000 or so clones, approximately 80% seen once.

The sequencing here drew on CD4+ T cells from blood, taken before the fourth cycle of nivolumab. This clonotype originated in a human donor with classical Hodgkin lymphoma. The chain has TRBV6-1 and TRBJ1-2; weak D call: TRBD1 (6 bases). The CDR3 spells CASSLIGGGDYGYTF. The CDR3 coding sequence is TGTGCCAGCAGCCTAATAGGGGGAGGTGACTATGGCTACACCTTC.